This passage covers 27 T cell receptor beta chains from one sample sequenced in a study of blood T cells in healthy people across ages. With a J-beta primer mix and a sample-barcoded 5' primer, a second PCR ran 7 to 11 cycles. In TCRdb, the 5' RACE reads were re-called with MiXCR into one record per CDR3 protein. The sample lists more than 1 million distinct CDR3 sequences, around 45% occurring once. Sequences were obtained from blood. These receptors were collected from a woman aged 55-69 years in good health.

The chain is built from TRBV5-1 and TRBJ2-1; perhaps TRBD1 as D (7 bases). Between the trimmed V and J ends, which lost 1 base and 3 bases, there was a span of 14 bases. Germline CDR1 reads SGHRS; CDR2 reads YFSETQ. The CDR3 is 16 amino acids. The CDR3, as DNA: TGCGCCAGCAGCTTGAGGGGGCCGGGGGTCTACAATGAGCAGTTCTTC. Its translation: CASSLRGPGVYNEQFF.

The chain employs TRBV5-1 and TRBJ1-4, with no clear D. The ends were cut back, 1 base at V and 5 bases at J, with 12 bases in the middle. CDR1 and CDR2 from the germline V gene are SGHRS and YFSETQ. The CDR3 contains 15 residues. In nucleotides, the CDR3 is TGCGCCAGCAGCTTGTGGGCCGGCCCAAATGAAAAACTGTTTTTT. This encodes CASSLWAGPNEKLFF.

This clonotype appeared a few times. CDR3 bases: TGCGCCAGCAGCCAAGATCCTAGCTTTGGTGAGCAGTTCTTC. It yields the protein CASSQDPSFGEQFF. The chain combines TRBV4-1 with TRBJ2-1; weak D call: TRBD2 (5 bases). Per the germline V gene, CDR1 is MGHRA and CDR2 is YSYEKL. V lost 0 bases and J 9 bases, leaving 12 bases between the germline ends. The CDR3 contains 14 residues.

Concerning this clonotype: Given a much more abundant clone one base away, this may be a read error. The chain carries TRBV27 and TRBJ1-2, with no clear D. Per the germline V gene, CDR1 is MNHEY and CDR2 is SMNVEV (reference sequence). This CDR3 region has 14 residues. Deletions cut 7 bases from V and 4 bases from J, with 16 bases between. CDR3 sequence (DNA): TGTGCCAGCACGACGGAGCCCTCGGGCTATGGCTACACCTTC. This gives the protein CASTTEPSGYGYTF.

The rearrangement joins TRBV4-1 to TRBJ2-1; no firm D call. Trimming stripped 2 bases from V and 0 bases from J, with 8 bases between. The CDR3 consists of 15 residues. Germline V gives CDR1 MGHRA, CDR2 YSYEKL. CDR3 protein: CASSQFSVSYNEQFF. The CDR3 bases are TGCGCCAGCAGCCAATTCTCGGTCTCCTACAATGAGCAGTTCTTC.

This clonotype was detected many times. CDR3 sequence: CSAREAGHQSEQYF. The CDR3 DNA reads TGCAGCGCTCGGGAGGCGGGACATCAAAGCGAGCAGTACTTC. The chain is built from TRBV29-1 and TRBJ2-7; D might be TRBD2 (7 bases). Germline loops: CDR1 SQVTM, CDR2 ANQGSEA. The CDR3 is made up of 14 amino acids. Deletions cut 7 bases from V and 6 bases from J, with 22 bases between.

The rearrangement links TRBV11-2 to TRBJ2-5; a weak D match, TRBD1 (5 bases). The DNA end is a closer match to TRBJ2-7, so the J assignment may be wrong. The CDR3 extends over 12 amino acids. Germline V gene sequence: CDR1 SGHAT, CDR2 FQNNGV. The DNA of the CDR3 is TGTGCCAGCAGCTGGGCCCAGGGCGAGCAGTACTTC. This sequence encodes CASSWAQGEQYF.

The J gene is TRBJ2-2, the V gene TRBV25-1, with a tentative D call TRBD2 (5 bases). Looked up from germline, CDR1 is MGHDK and CDR2 is SYGVNS. This CDR3 contains 14 residues. Trimming took off 7 bases at V and 4 bases at J, with 13 bases between the two ends. CDR3 amino acids: CASNGVGGTGELFF. CDR3 nucleotide sequence: TGTGCCAGCAACGGGGTAGGAGGCACCGGGGAGCTGTTTTTT.

This clonotype was detected a few times. The rearrangement links TRBV20-1 to TRBJ2-7; D is unresolved. The CDR3 is made up of 11 amino acids. CDR1 and CDR2 from the germline V gene are DFQATT and SNEGSKA (reference sequence). V was trimmed by 8 bases and J by 0 bases, leaving 8 bases between them. This CDR3 reads CSSQDSYEQYF. CDR3 nucleotide sequence: TGCAGTTCTCAAGACTCCTACGAGCAGTACTTC.

This clonotype came up a few times. The gene calls are TRBV29-1 and TRBJ2-3; D may be TRBD1 (6 bases). Between the trimmed V and J ends, which lost 2 bases and 0 bases, there was a span of 21 bases. CDR3 length equals 18 residues. Per the germline V gene, CDR1 is SQVTM and CDR2 is ANQGSEA. The CDR3 region has the DNA TGCAGCGTTGAAACCCGTCAAGGGGGTCGCGGAAGCACAGATACGCAGTATTTT. Its protein product is CSVETRQGGRGSTDTQYF.

This clonotype has a handful of counts. This chain's CDR3 is CASSSPSDSSYEQYF. CDR3 DNA sequence: TGTGCCAGCAGCTCCCCCTCAGATAGCTCCTACGAGCAGTACTTC. V is TRBV7-2 and J is TRBJ2-7; D not resolved. Germline V gene sequence: CDR1 SGHTA, CDR2 FQGNSA. Deletions cut 4 bases from V and 0 bases from J, with 13 bases between. This CDR3 is built from 15 residues. Combining the CDR3 with reference TRBV7-2 and TRBJ2-7 gives the whole variable domain GAGVSQSPSNKVTEKGKDVELRCDPISGHTALYWYRQSLGQGLEFLIYFQGNSAPDKSGLPSDRFSAERTGGSVSTLTIQRTQQEDSAVYLCASSSPSDSSYEQYFGPGTRLTVT.

V usage is TRBV7-8 and J usage is TRBJ2-4, with D unclear. Deletions cut 0 bases from V and 13 bases from J, with 19 bases between. Germline V gives CDR1 SGHVS, CDR2 FQNEAQ. The CDR3 sequence is 15 residues long. CDR3 residues: CASSLAQAANYGQYF. The DNA for the CDR3 is TGTGCCAGCAGCTTAGCCCAAGCCGCAAACTACGGGCAGTACTTC.

The V and J genes are TRBV11-2 and TRBJ2-1; D tentatively fits TRBD1 or TRBD2 (5 bases each). This CDR3 region has 15 residues. CDR1 SGHAT and CDR2 FQNNGV come from the germline V gene. Trimming removed 0 bases at V and 2 bases at J, with 8 bases between. Here the CDR3 DNA reads TGTGCCAGCAGCTTAGATACGGGACCCTACAATGAGCAGTTCTTC. This codes for CASSLDTGPYNEQFF.

In this sample, this clonotype turned up a few times. The gene calls are TRBV20-1 and TRBJ2-1; 8 nucleotides match TRBD2. J was trimmed by 1 base and V by 2 bases; bases with no gene match: 4. The V gene's germline CDR1 is DFQATT and CDR2 SNEGSKA (reference sequence). The CDR3 sequence is 15 residues long. The DNA for the CDR3 is TGCAGTGCTAGAACTAGCGGCCCATCCTACAATGAGCAGTTCTTC. This gives the protein CSARTSGPSYNEQFF.

The rearrangement links TRBV12-3 or TRBV12-4 to TRBJ2-1; TRBD2 aligns across 9 bases. V shed 4 bases, J shed 6 bases, and the junction held 10 bases outside the gene matches. The CDR3 spans 16 residues. CDR3 residues: CASSSTGTSLGNEQFF. The CDR3 DNA reads TGTGCCAGCAGTTCTACCGGGACTAGCCTTGGCAATGAGCAGTTCTTC.

V gene TRBV5-1 combines with J gene TRBJ2-7; 8 nucleotides line up with TRBD2. The V gene end was trimmed by 7 bases and the J gene end by 3 bases; junction bases not matched to a gene: 12. The germline CDR1 and CDR2 sequences are SGHRS and YFSETQ. The CDR3 sequence is 15 residues long. Here the CDR3 reads CASQILGGASYEQYF. The CDR3, as DNA: TGCGCCAGCCAGATCCTCGGGGGGGCCAGCTACGAGCAGTACTTC.

This clonotype was picked up many times. V usage is TRBV20-1 and J usage is TRBJ2-3, with D perhaps matching TRBD1 (5 bases). Germline V gene data show CDR1 as DFQATT and CDR2 as SNEGSKA (reference sequence). This CDR3 is built from 10 residues. In nucleotides, the CDR3 is TGCAGCGCAGGGACAGATACGCAGTATTTT. It is translated as CSAGTDTQYF.

This chain links TRBV20-1 with TRBJ2-5, with D hard to call. Germline CDR1 reads DFQATT; CDR2 reads SNEGSKA (reference sequence). Trimming pared 0 bases from V and 11 bases from J, leaving 19 bases between. This CDR3 is 14 amino acids long. The CDR3 protein is CSARDIGAGRAQYF. The CDR3 DNA is TGCAGTGCTAGAGATATAGGTGCTGGCCGTGCGCAGTACTTC.

The count of this clonotype is one. The gene calls are TRBV3-1 and TRBJ2-1, with a tentative D call TRBD2 (6 bases). V was pared by 7 bases and J by 2 bases, with 18 bases between. Germline V gene data show CDR1 as LGHDT and CDR2 as YNNKEL (reference sequence). The CDR3 is 16 amino acids. The CDR3 loop is CASNLRRDGTYNEQFF. The CDR3 DNA is TGTGCCAGCAACTTGAGGAGGGACGGTACCTACAATGAGCAGTTCTTC.

The V and J genes are TRBV9 and TRBJ2-5; perhaps TRBD2 as D (7 bases). The J call may be incorrect, as the DNA end agrees better with TRBJ2-7. CDR1 is SGDLS, CDR2 YYNGEE, per germline. CDR3 size: 13 residues. The CDR3 loop is CASSATGGHEQYF. The CDR3, as DNA: TGTGCCAGCAGCGCCACGGGGGGCCACGAGCAGTACTTC.

The CDR3 nucleotides read TGCGCCAGCAGCACTGACAGGGTGGACGCCTACGAGCAGTACTTC. Its protein is CASSTDRVDAYEQYF. The rearrangement links TRBV5-1 to TRBJ2-7; 7 nucleotides agree with TRBD1. Trimming took 4 bases from V and 2 from J; bases not matched to a gene: 9. This CDR3 spans 15 amino acids. CDR1 is SGHRS and CDR2 is YFSETQ in the germline V gene.

The rearrangement joins TRBV7-9 to TRBJ2-1, with D perhaps being TRBD1 or TRBD2 (5 bases each). Between the trimmed V and J ends, which lost 1 base and 4 bases, there was a span of 17 bases. This CDR3 spans 17 amino acids. Germline lookup yields CDR1 SEHNR and CDR2 FQNEAQ (reference sequence). As DNA, the CDR3 is TGTGCCAGCAGCTTAGGGCAGGGAAGGACTCAATACAATGAGCAGTTCTTC. As protein: CASSLGQGRTQYNEQFF.

This clonotype was observed once. V gene TRBV3-1 combines with J gene TRBJ1-4, with D maybe TRBD1 (5 bases). CDR3 length equals 15 residues. Deletions cut 2 bases from V and 3 bases from J, with 10 bases between. Germline V gene lookup returns CDR1 LGHDT and CDR2 YNNKEL (reference sequence). CDR3 loop: CASSQQGGPNEKLFF. CDR3 in DNA: TGTGCCAGCAGCCAACAGGGAGGGCCTAATGAAAAACTGTTTTTT.

Ten or more counts support this clonotype. V gene TRBV29-1 combines with J gene TRBJ2-1; weak D call: TRBD1 (5 bases). The CDR3 loop spans 11 amino acids. Trimming took 4 bases from V and 8 from J, leaving 9 bases between them. Looked up from germline, CDR1 is SQVTM and CDR2 is ANQGSEA. CDR3 residues: CSVGRQYEQFF. CDR3 DNA sequence: TGCAGCGTTGGTCGACAGTATGAGCAGTTCTTC.

The chain joins TRBV3-1 to TRBJ1-2, with D maybe TRBD1 (5 bases). CDR3 size: 14 residues. Deletions cut 4 bases from V and 4 bases from J, with 13 bases between. Looked up from germline, CDR1 is LGHDT and CDR2 is YNNKEL (reference sequence). The CDR3 nucleotides are TGTGCCAGCAGCCGAGTAGAGGGGTCCTATGGCTACACCTTC. Amino acid sequence: CASSRVEGSYGYTF.

This chain links TRBV4-2 with TRBJ1-2, with TRBD1 matching 7 bases. There are 14 residues in the CDR3. Trimming at V came to 4 bases and at J to 8 bases, leaving 10 bases not matched to a gene. Looked up from germline, CDR1 is LGHNA and CDR2 is YNFKEQ. The DNA of the CDR3 is TGTGCCAGCAGCCTCCAGGGACAGTTCATGGGCTACACCTTC. It is translated as CASSLQGQFMGYTF.

There are a few counts of this clonotype. The chain has TRBV20-1 and TRBJ1-2; 8 bases align to TRBD1. CDR1 and CDR2 from the germline V gene are DFQATT and SNEGSKA (reference sequence). The CDR3 runs to 14 residues. V lost 5 bases, J lost 5 bases, and 10 bases stayed unmatched. The CDR3, as DNA: TGCAGTGCTGATTCCGGGACAGGAGAATATGGCTACACCTTC. It translates to CSADSGTGEYGYTF.